Sequencing of this T cell receptor beta chain was carried out in a study of Graves' ophthalmopathy and Graves' hyperthyroidism. Amplified material comprised TCR beta CDR3 regions derived from RNA transcripts. RT-PCR in the first round used HTBI primers; a second-round multiplex PCR followed. TCRdb processed the multiplex PCR reads anew with MiXCR; each CDR3 protein has one entry. In the table there are hundreds of thousands of distinct CDR3 sequences, approximately 40% of which are singletons. This CDR3 has 19 amino acids. Germline V gene lookup returns CDR1 MNHEY and CDR2 SVGAGI. In regard to this clonotype: What it binds is unknown. One end of the junction fails to match germline, which may point to a read error.

General study points: Sensitivity reached approximately 71% and specificity around 76% when the model predicted ophthalmopathy progression.

This clonotype was sampled from an adult man with Graves' ophthalmopathy. Input material: peripheral blood. The rearrangement links TRBV6-5 to TRBJ2-6, with 8 bases fitting TRBD1. The CDR3 bases are TGTGCCAGCAGTTACTCTAGCCCAGGGGGCGCCTCTCGGGCCAACGTCCTGACTTTC. Translation gives CASSYSSPGGASRANVLTF.